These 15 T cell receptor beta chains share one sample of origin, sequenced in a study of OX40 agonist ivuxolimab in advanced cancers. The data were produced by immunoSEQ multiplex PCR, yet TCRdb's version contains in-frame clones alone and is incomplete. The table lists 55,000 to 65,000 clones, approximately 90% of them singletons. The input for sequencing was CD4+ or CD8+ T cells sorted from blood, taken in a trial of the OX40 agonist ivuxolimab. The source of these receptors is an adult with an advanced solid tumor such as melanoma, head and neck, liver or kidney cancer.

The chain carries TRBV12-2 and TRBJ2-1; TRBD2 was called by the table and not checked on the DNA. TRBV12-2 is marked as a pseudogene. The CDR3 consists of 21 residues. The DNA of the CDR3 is TGTGCAAGTCGCTTAGGATATCCTACTAGCGGGAGGAATAGCTCCTACAATGAGCAGTTCTTC. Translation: CASRLGYPTSGRNSSYNEQFF.

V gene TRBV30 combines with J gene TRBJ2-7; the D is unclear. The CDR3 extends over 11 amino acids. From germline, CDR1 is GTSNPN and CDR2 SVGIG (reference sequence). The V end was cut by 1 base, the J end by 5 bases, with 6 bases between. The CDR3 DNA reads TGTGCCTGGAGTGGGATAGACGAGCAGTACTTC. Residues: CAWSGIDEQYF.

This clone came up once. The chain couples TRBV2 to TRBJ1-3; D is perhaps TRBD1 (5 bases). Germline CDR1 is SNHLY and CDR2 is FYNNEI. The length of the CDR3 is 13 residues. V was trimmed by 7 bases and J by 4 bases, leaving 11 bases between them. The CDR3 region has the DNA TGTGCCAGCACCGGGGCCTCCGGAAACACCATATATTTT. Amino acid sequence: CASTGASGNTIYF.

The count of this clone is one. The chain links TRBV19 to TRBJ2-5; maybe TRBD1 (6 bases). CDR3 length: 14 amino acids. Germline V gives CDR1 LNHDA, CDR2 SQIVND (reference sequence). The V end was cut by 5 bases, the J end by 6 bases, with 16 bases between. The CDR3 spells CASSPPQGIKTQYF. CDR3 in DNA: TGTGCCAGTAGTCCACCCCAGGGGATCAAGACCCAGTACTTC.

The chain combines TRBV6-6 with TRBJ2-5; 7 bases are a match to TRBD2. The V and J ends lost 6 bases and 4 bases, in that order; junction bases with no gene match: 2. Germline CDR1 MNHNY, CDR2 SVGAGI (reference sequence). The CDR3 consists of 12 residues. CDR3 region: CASRSGGETQYF. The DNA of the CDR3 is TGTGCCAGCAGGTCGGGGGGAGAGACCCAGTACTTC.

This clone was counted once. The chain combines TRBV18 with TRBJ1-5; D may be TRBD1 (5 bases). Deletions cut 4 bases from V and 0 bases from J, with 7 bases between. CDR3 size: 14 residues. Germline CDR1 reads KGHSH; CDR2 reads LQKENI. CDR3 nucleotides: TGTGCCAGCTCACGTGACAGTAGCAATCAGCCCCAGCATTTT. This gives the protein CASSRDSSNQPQHF.

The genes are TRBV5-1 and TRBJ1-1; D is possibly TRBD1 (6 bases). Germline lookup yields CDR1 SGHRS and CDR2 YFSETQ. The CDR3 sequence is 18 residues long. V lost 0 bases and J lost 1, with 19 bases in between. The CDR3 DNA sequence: TGCGCCAGCAGCTTGGACGTGTTTGGGGGGGCTCAGAACACTGAAGCTTTCTTT. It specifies CASSLDVFGGAQNTEAFF.

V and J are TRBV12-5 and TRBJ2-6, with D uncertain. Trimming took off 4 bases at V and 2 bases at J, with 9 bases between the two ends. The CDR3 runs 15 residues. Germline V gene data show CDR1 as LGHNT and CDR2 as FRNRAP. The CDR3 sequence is CASGSYPTGANVLTF. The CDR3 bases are TGTGCTAGTGGTTCCTACCCGACTGGGGCCAACGTCCTGACTTTC.

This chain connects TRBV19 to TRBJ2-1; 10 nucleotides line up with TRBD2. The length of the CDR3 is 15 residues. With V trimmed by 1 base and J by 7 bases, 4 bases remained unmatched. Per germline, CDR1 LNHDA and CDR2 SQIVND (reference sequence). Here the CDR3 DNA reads TGTGCCAGTAGTATAGGAGCTAGCGGGGGAAATGAGCAGTTCTTC. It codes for CASSIGASGGNEQFF. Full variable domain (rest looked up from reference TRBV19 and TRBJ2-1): DGGITQSPKYLFRKEGQNVTLSCEQNLNHDAMYWYRQDPGQGLRLIYYSQIVNDFQKGDIAEGYSVSREKKESFPLTVTSAQKNPTAFYLCASSIGASGGNEQFFGPGTRLTVL.

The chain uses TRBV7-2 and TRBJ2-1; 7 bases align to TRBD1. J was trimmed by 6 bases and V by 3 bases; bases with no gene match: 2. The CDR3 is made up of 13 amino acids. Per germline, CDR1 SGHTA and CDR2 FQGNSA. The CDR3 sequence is CASSFDRANEQFF. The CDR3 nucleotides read TGTGCCAGCAGCTTCGACAGGGCCAATGAGCAGTTCTTC.

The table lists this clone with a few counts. This chain's CDR3 is CASSPRGQGAEAFF. The CDR3 region has the DNA TGTGCCAGCTCACCAAGGGGACAGGGAGCTGAAGCTTTCTTT. The chain joins TRBV18 to TRBJ1-1; 9 positions match TRBD1. The CDR3 is 14 amino acids. V was clipped by 2 bases and J by 6 bases; unmatched bases: 4. Per the germline V gene, CDR1 is KGHSH and CDR2 is LQKENI.

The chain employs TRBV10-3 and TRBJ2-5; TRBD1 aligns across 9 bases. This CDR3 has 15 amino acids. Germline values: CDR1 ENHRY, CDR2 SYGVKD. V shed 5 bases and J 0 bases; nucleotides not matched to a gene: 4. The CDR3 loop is CAISPRDRDQETQYF. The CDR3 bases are TGTGCCATCAGTCCCCGGGACAGGGACCAAGAGACCCAGTACTTC.

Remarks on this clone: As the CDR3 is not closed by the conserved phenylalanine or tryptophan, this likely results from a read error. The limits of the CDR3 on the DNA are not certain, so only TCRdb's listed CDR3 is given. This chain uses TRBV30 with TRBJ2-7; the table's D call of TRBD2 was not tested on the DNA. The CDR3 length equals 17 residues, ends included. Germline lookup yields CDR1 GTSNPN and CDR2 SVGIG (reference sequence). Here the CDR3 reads CAGTGTSGGNSSRIDGL.

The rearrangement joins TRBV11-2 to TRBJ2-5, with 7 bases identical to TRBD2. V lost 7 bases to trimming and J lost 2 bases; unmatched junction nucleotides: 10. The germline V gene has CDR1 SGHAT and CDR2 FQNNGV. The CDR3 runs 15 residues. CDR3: CASTPRHSGQETQYF. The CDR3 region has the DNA TGTGCCAGCACCCCACGTCATAGCGGGCAAGAGACCCAGTACTTC.

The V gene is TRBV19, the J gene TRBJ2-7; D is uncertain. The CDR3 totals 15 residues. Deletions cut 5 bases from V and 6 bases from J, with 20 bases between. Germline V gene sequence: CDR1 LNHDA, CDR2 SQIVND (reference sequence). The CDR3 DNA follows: TGTGCCAGTAGTCATCGGGTCATTCCAGCTTCCGAGCAGTACTTC. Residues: CASSHRVIPASEQYF.